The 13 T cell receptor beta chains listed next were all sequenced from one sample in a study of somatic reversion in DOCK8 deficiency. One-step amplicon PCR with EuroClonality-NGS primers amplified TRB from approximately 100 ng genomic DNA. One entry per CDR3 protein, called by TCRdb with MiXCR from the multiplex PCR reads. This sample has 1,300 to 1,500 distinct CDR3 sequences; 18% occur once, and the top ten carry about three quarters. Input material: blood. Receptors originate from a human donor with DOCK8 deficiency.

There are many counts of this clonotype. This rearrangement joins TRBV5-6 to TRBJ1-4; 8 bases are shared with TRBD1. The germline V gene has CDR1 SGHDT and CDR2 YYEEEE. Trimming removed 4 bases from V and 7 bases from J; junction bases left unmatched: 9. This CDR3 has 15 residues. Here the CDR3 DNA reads TGTGCCAGCAGCGTGACAGGGGTTGAGGTTGAAAAACTGTTTTTT. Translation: CASSVTGVEVEKLFF.

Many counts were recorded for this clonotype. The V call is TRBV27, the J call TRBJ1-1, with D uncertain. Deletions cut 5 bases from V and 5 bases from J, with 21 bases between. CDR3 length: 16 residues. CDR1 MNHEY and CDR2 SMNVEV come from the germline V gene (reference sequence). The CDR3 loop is CASSPLKQSGRTEAFF. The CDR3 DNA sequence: TGTGCCAGCAGTCCCCTCAAACAATCCGGGAGAACTGAAGCTTTCTTT.

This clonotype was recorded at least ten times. CDR3 in DNA: TGTGCCAGTAGTATTGCAGGGACAGTATCCTATGAGCAGTTCTTC. This codes for CASSIAGTVSYEQFF. The chain couples TRBV19 to TRBJ2-1, with 7 bases lining up with TRBD1. This CDR3 contains 15 residues. The ends lost 3 bases at V and 8 bases at J; junction bases unmatched: 10. From germline, CDR1 is LNHDA and CDR2 SQIVND (reference sequence). Variable domain in full (rest from reference TRBV19 and TRBJ2-1): DGGITQSPKYLFRKEGQNVTLSCEQNLNHDAMYWYRQDPGQGLRLIYYSQIVNDFQKGDIAEGYSVSREKKESFPLTVTSAQKNPTAFYLCASSIAGTVSYEQFFGPGTRLTVL.

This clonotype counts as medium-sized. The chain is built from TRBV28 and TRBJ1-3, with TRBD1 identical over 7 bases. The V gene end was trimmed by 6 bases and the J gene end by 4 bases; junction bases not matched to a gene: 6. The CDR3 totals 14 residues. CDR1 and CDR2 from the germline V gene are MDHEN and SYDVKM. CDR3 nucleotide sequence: TGTGCCAGCAGATCAAGGGACAGAGGAAACACCATATATTTT. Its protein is CASRSRDRGNTIYF.

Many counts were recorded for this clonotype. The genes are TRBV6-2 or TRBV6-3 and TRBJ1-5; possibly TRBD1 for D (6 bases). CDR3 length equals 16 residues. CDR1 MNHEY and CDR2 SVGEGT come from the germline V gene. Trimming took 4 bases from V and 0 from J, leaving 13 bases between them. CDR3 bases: TGTGCCAGCAGTTTCCACGGACAGAATAGCAATCAGCCCCAGCATTTT. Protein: CASSFHGQNSNQPQHF.

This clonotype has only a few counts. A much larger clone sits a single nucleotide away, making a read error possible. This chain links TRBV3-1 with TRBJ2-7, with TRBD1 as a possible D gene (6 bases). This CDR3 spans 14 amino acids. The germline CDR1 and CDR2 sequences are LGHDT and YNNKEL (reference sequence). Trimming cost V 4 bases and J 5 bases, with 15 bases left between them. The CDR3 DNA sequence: TGTGCCAGCAGCCGAGTCCAGGGGTCCAACGAGCAGTACTTC. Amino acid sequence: CASSRVQGSNEQYF.

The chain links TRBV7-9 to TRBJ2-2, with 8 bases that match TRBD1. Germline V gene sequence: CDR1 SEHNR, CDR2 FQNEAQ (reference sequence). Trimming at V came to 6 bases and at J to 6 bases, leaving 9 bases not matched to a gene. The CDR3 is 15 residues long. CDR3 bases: TGTGCCAGCAGAAGTACAGGGGGTTGGGCCGGGGAGCTGTTTTTT. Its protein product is CASRSTGGWAGELFF.

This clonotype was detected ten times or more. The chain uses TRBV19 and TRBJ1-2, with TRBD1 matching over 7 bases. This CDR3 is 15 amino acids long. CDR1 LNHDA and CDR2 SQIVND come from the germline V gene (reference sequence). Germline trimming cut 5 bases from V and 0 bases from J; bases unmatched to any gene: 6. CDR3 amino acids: CASSRDRVANYGYTF. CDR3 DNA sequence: TGTGCCAGTAGTCGTGACAGGGTTGCTAACTATGGCTACACCTTC.

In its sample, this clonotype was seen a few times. The CDR3, as DNA: TGTGCCAGCAGCCAAGATCTGCGGGGCTACACCTTC. The encoded protein is CASSQDLRGYTF. This chain links TRBV3-2 with TRBJ1-2. TRBV3-2 is classified as a pseudogene. The CDR3 has 12 amino acids.

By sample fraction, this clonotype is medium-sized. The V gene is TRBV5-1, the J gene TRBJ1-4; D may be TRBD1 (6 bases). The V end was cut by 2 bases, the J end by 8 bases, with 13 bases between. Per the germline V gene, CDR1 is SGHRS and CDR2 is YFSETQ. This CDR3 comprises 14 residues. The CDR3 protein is CASSFAGVEEKLFF. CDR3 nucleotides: TGCGCCAGCAGCTTTGCAGGGGTTGAGGAAAAACTGTTTTTT.

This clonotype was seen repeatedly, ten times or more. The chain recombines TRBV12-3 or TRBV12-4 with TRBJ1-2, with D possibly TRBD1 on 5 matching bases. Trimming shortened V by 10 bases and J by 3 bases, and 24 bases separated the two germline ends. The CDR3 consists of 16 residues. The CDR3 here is CANSPSPGGDYYGYTF. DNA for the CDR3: TGTGCCAACAGCCCTTCCCCGGGGGGGGACTACTATGGCTACACCTTC.

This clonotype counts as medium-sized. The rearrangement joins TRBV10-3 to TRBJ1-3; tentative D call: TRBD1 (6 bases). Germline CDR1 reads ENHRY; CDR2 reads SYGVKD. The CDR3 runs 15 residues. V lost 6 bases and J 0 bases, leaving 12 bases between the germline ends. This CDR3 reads CAIRGGGNSGNTIYF. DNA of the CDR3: TGTGCCATCAGAGGGGGGGGGAACTCTGGAAACACCATATATTTT.

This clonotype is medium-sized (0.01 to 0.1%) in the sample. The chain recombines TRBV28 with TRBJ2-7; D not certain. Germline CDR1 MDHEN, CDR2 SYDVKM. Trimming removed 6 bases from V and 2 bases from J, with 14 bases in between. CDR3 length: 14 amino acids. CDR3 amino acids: CASRPFSLPYEQYF. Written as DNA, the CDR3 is TGTGCCAGCAGACCCTTCTCCCTGCCCTACGAGCAGTACTTC.